Listed here are 4 T cell receptor beta chains from one sample, sequenced in a study of T cells in Graves' hyperthyroidism and ophthalmopathy. There were TCR beta CDR3 regions amplified from RNA transcripts. During a first-round RT-PCR of the TCR CDR3, the HTBI primer set was used. Via MiXCR, TCRdb re-called the multiplex PCR reads, giving one row per CDR3 protein. The table lists a few hundred thousand distinct CDR3 sequences, 16% of them singletons. Sequencing was performed on blood. These receptors all stem from a woman in her twenties or thirties with Graves' ophthalmopathy.

This clonotype showed up many times. The V gene is TRBV20-1, the J gene TRBJ1-2; TRBD1 aligns across 8 bases. CDR3 length: 16 residues. The V and J ends lost 0 bases and 3 bases, in that order; junction bases with no gene match: 9. The germline gives CDR1 DFQATT, CDR2 SNEGSKA (reference sequence). The CDR3 loop is CSARDPLGQEYYGYTF. CDR3 nucleotide sequence: TGCAGTGCTAGAGATCCCCTGGGACAGGAGTACTATGGCTACACCTTC.

The sample holds a few counts of this clonotype. The gene calls are TRBV4-2 and TRBJ1-2, with 7 bases lining up with TRBD1. Germline V gene lookup returns CDR1 LGHNA and CDR2 YNFKEQ. The CDR3 extends over 15 amino acids. V dropped 0 bases and J dropped 4; count of bases not matched to a gene: 5. CDR3 sequence (DNA): TGTGCCAGCAGCCAAGACCCCCGGGACAGCTATGGCTACACCTTC. This translates into CASSQDPRDSYGYTF.

This clonotype was observed at least ten times. The chain has TRBV6-1 and TRBJ2-1; 12 bases line up with TRBD1. Per germline, CDR1 MNHNS and CDR2 SASEGT. The CDR3 is 15 residues long. The junction had 5 bases not matched to a gene; V was cut back by 3 bases and J by 8 bases. CDR3 nucleotides: TGTGCCAGCAGTGATACCGGGACAGGGGGCTATGAGCAGTTCTTC. Translating it yields CASSDTGTGGYEQFF.

V is TRBV7-2 and J is TRBJ2-4; D is perhaps TRBD2 (5 bases). Per the germline V gene, CDR1 is SGHTA and CDR2 is FQGNSA. This CDR3 has 15 residues. Trimming left V 1 base short and J 9 bases short, with 16 bases between. The CDR3, as DNA: TGTGCCAGCAGCTTAGGAGGGTGGGCCCTTGGCATTCAGTACTTC. This encodes CASSLGGWALGIQYF.